This T cell receptor beta chain was found in a study of a mutant IDH1 vaccine in newly diagnosed glioma. Study at large: Patients came in for eight vaccinations, in weeks 1, 3, 5, 7, 11, 15, 19 and 23. Of treated patients, around 60% were men and approximately 40% women, averaging roughly 40 years. Vaccines began 4-6 weeks after radiotherapy alone, or with temozolomide cycles.

Documented time point: week 5, during vaccination. Doses of 300 ug of mutant IDH1 20-mer peptide were given with topical imiquimod. Generated by immunoSEQ multiplex PCR, the TCRdb table keeps only in-frame clones and is missing some. The repertoire holds 60,000 or so clones, with 80% to 90% as singletons. CDR3 length: 14 residues. Germline-derived CDR1 and CDR2 are SEHNR and FQNEAQ (reference sequence). V was clipped by 8 bases and J by 0 bases, with 13 bases between them. Study outcomes and limitations: Patients showed vaccine-induced immune responses at a rate of under 95%.

Remarks on this clone: Its matching antigen is unknown.

The sequence was collected from a woman in her thirties or forties with glioma. V is TRBV7-9 and J is TRBJ1-2, with D possibly TRBD1 on 5 matching bases. The sequenced sample was PBMCs, obtained from a glioma patient whose treatment included an IDH1 peptide vaccine. CDR3 protein: CASDIGGTNYGYTF. The DNA of the CDR3 is TGTGCCAGCGACATTGGGGGGACTAACTATGGCTACACCTTC.